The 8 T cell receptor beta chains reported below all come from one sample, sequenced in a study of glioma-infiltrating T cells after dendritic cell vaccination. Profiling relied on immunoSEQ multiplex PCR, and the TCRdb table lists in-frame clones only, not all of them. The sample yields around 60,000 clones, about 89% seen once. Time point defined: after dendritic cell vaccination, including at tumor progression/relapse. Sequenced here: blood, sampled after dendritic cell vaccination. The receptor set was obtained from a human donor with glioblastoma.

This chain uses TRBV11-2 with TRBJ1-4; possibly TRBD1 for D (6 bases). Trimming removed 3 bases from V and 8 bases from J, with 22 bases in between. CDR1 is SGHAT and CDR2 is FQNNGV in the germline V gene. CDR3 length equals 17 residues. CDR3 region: CASSLAFNRVQSEKLFF. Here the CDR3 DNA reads TGTGCCAGCAGCTTGGCATTTAACAGGGTACAAAGCGAAAAACTGTTTTTT.

DNA of the CDR3: TGCGCCAGCAGCCAAGCGAGCCTGGACACTGAAGCTTTCTTT. Protein product: CASSQASLDTEAFF. The chain recombines TRBV4-1 with TRBJ1-1, with D unresolved. Deletions cut 1 base from V and 3 bases from J, with 9 bases between. This CDR3 is built from 14 residues. Germline V gene sequence: CDR1 MGHRA, CDR2 YSYEKL.

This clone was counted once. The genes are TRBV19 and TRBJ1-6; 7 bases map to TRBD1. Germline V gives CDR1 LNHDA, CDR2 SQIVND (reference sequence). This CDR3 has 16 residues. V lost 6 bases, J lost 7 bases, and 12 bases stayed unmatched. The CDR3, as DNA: TGTGCCAGTAGGACGGACAGGCCTTTGGGGAATTCACCCCTCCACTTT. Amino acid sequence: CASRTDRPLGNSPLHF.

CDR3 sequence: CASSLTGTYADTQYF. CDR3 nucleotide sequence: TGTGCCAGCAGCCTGACAGGGACTTACGCAGATACGCAGTATTTT. The V and J genes are TRBV13 and TRBJ2-3; possibly TRBD1 for D (7 bases). The length of the CDR3 is 15 residues. CDR1 and CDR2 from the germline V gene are PRHDT and FYEKMQ (reference sequence). The V end lost 5 bases, the J end lost 4 bases, and 16 bases lay between the germline ends.

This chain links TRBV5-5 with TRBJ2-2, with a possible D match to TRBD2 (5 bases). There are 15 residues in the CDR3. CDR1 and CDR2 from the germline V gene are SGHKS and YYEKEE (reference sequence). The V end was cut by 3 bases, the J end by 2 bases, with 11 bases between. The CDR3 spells CASSSGISNTGELFF. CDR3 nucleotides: TGTGCCAGCAGCTCCGGGATCTCCAACACCGGGGAGCTGTTTTTT. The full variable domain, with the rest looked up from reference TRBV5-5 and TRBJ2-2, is DAGVTQSPTHLIKTRGQQVTLRCSPISGHKSVSWYQQVLGQGPQFIFQYYEKEERGRGNFPDRFSARQFPNYSSELNVNALLLGDSALYLCASSSGISNTGELFFGEGSRLTVL.

For the CDR3, the DNA is TGTGCCAGCAGCATACAGGGGTTTGATGAAAAACTGTTTTTT. This sequence encodes CASSIQGFDEKLFF. This sequence joins TRBV5-8 and TRBJ1-4; 7 bases match TRBD1. V trimming: 4 bases; J trimming: 6 bases; junction bases outside the gene matches: 6. The CDR3 runs 14 residues. Germline assignment: CDR1 SGHTS and CDR2 YDEGEE.

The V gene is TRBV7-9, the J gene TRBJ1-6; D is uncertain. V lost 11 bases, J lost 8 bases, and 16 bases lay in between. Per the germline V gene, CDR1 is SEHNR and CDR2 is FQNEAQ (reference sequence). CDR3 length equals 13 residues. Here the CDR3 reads CAVQPGRDSPLHF. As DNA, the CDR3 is TGTGCCGTACAGCCGGGAAGGGATTCACCCCTCCACTTT.

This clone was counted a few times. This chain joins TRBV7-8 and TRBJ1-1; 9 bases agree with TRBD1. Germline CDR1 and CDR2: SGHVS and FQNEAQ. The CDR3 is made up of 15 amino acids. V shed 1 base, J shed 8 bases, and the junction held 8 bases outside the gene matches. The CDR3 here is CASSLGDRARQEAFF. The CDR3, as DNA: TGTGCCAGCAGCTTAGGGGACAGGGCCCGTCAAGAAGCTTTCTTT.